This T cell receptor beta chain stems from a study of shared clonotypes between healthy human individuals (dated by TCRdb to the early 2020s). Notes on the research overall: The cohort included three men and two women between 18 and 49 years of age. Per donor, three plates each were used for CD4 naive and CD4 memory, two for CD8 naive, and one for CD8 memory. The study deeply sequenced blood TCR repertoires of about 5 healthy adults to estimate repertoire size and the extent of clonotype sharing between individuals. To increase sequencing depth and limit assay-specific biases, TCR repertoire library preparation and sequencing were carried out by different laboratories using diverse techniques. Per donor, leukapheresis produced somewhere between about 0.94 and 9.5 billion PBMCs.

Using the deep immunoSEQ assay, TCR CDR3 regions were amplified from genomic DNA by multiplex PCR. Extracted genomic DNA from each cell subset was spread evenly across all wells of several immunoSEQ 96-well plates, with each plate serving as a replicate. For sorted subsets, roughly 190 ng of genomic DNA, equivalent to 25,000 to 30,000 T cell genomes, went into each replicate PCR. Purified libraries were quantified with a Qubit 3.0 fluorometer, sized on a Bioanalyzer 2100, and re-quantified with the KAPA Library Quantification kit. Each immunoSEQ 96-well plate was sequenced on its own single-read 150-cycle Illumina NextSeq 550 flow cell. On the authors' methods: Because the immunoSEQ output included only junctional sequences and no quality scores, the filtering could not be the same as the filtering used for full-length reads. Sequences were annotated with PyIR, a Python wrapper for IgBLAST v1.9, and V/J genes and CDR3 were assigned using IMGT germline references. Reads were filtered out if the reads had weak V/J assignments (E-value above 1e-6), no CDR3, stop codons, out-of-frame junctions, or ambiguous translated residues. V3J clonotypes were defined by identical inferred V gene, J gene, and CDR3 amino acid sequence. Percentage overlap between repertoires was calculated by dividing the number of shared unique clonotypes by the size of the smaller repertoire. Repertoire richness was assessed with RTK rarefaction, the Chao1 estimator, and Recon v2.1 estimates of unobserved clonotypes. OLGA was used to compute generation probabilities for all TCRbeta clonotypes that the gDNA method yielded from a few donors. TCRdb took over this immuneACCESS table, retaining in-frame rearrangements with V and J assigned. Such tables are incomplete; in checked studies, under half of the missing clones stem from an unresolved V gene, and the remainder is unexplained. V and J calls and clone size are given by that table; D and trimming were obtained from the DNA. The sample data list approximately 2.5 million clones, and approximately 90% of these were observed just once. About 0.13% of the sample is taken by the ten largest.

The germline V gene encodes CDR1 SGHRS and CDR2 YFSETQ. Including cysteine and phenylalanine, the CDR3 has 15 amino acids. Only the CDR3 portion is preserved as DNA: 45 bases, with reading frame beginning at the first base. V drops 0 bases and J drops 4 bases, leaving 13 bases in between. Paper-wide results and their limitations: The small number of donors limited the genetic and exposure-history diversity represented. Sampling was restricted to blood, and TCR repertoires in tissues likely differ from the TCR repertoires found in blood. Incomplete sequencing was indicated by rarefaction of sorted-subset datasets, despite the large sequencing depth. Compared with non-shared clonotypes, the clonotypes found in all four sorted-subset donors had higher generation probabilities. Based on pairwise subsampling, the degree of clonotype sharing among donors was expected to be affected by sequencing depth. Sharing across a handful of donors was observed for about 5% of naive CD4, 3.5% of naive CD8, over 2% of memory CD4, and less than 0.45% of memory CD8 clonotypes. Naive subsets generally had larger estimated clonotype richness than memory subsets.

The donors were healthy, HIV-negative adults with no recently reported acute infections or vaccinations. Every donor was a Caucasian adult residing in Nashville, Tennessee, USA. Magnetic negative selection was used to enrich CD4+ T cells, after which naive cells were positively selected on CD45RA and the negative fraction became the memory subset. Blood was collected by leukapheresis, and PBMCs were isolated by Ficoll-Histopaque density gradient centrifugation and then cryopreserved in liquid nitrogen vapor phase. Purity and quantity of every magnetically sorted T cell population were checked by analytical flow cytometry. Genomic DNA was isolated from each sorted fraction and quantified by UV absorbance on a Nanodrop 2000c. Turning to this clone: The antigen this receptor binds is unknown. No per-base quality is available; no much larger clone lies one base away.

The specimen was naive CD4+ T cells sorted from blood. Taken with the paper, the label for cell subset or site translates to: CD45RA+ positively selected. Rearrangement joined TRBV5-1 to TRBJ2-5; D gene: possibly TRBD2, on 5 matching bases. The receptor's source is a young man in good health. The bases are TGCGCCAGCAGCTTGGTTCCGGGATCCGGAGAGACCCAGTACTTC. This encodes CASSLVPGSGETQYF. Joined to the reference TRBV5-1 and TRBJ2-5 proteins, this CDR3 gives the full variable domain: KAGVTQTPRYLIKTRGQQVTLSCSPISGHRSVSWYQQTPGQGLQFLFEYFSETQRNKGNFPGRFSGRQFSNSRSEMNVSTLELGDSALYLCASSLVPGSGETQYFGPGTRLLVL.